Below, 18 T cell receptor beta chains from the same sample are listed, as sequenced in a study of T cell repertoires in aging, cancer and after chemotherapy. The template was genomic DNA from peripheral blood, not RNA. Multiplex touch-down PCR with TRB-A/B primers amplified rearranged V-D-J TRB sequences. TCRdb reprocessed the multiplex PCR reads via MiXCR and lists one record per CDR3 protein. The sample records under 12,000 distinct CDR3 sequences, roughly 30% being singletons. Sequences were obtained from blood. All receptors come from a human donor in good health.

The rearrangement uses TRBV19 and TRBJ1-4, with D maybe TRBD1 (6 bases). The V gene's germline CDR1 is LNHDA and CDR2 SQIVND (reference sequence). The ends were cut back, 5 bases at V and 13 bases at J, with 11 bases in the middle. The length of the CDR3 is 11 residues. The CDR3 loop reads CASSRDRLLFF. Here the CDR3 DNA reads TGTGCCAGTAGTCGCGACAGGTTACTGTTTTTT.

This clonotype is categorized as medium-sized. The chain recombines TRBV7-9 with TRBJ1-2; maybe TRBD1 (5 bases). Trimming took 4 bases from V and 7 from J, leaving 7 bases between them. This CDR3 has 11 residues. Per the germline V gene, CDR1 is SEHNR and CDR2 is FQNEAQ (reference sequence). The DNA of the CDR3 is TGTGCCAGCAGCTCCAGGGTTGGCTACACCTTC. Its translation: CASSSRVGYTF.

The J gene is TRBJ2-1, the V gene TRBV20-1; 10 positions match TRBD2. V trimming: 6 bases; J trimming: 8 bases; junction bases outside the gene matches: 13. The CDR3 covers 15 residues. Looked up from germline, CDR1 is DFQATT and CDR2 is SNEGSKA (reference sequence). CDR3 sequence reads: CSANSGRLSRDEQFF. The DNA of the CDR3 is TGCAGTGCGAATAGCGGGAGGTTGTCCCGGGATGAGCAGTTCTTC.

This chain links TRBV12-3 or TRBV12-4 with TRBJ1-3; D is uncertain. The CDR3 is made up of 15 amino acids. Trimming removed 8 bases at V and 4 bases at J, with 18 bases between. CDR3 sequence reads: CASQGRFDLGNTIYF. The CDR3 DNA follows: TGTGCCAGCCAAGGGCGTTTTGATTTGGGAAACACCATATATTTT.

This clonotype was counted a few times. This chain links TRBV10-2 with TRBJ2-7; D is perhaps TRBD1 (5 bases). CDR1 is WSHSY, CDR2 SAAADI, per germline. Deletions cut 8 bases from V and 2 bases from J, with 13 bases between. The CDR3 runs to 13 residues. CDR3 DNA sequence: TGCGCCAGCTGGAACCCAGGGCCCTACGAGCAGTACTTC. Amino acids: CASWNPGPYEQYF.

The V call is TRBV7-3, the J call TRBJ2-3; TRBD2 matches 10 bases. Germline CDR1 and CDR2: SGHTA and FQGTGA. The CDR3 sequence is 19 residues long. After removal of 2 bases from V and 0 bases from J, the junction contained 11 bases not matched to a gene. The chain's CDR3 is CASSLRSIAGGSSTDTQYF. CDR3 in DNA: TGTGCCAGCAGCTTACGCTCCATAGCGGGGGGCTCTAGCACAGATACGCAGTATTTT.

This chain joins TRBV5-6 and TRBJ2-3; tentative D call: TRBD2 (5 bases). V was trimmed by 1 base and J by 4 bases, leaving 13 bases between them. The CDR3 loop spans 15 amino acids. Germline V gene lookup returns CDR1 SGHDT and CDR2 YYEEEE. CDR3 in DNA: TGTGCCAGCAGCTTGAGGTTGACGGGGTCAGATACGCAGTATTTT. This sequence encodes CASSLRLTGSDTQYF.

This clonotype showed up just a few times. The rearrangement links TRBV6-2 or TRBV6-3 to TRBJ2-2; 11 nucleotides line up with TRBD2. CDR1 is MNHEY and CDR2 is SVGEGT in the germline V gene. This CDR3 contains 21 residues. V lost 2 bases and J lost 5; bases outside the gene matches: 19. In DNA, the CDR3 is TGTGCCAGCAGTTACCTTCGTTCTAGCGGGAGGTTCGCAAGGGGGACCGGGGAGCTGTTTTTT. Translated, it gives CASSYLRSSGRFARGTGELFF.

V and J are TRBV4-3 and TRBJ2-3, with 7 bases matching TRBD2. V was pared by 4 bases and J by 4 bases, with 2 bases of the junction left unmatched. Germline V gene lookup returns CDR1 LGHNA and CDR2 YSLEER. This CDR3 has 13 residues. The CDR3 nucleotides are TGCGCCAGCAGCCGGGGGGGGGCAGATACGCAGTATTTT. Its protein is CASSRGGADTQYF.

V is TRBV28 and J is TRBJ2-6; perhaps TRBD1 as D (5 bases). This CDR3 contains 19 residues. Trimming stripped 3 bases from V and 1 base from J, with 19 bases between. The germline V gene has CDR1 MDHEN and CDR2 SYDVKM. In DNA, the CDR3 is TGTGCCAGCAGTTTTACGAGTCAAAGGGGCCAGTCTGGGGCCAACGTCCTGACTTTC. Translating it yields CASSFTSQRGQSGANVLTF.

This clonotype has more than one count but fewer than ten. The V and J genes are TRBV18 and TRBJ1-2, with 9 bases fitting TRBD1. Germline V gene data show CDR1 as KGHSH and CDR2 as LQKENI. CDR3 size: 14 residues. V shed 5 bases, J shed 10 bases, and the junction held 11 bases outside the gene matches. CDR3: CASSAGTGFYPYTF. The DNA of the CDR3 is TGTGCCAGCTCAGCCGGGACAGGGTTTTATCCCTACACCTTC.

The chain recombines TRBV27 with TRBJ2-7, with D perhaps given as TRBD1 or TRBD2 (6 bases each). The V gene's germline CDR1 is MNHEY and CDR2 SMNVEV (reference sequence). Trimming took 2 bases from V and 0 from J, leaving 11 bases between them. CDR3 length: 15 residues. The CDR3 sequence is CASSLGGLYSYEQYF. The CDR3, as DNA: TGTGCCAGCAGTTTAGGGGGGCTATACTCCTACGAGCAGTACTTC.

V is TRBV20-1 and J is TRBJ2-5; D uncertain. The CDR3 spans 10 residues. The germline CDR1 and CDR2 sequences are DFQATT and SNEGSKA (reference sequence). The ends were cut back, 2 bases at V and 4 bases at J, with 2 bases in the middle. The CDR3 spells CSARRETQYF. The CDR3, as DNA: TGCAGTGCTAGACGAGAGACCCAGTACTTC.

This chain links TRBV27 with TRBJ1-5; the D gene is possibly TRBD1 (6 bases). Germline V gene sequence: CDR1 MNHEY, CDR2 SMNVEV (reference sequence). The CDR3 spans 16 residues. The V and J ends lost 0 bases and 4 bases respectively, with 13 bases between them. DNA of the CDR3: TGTGCCAGCAGTTTATCGATAAGTCAGGGGAATCAGCCCCAGCATTTT. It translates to CASSLSISQGNQPQHF.

The CDR3 protein is CASTPGGRGLYEQYF. CDR3 nucleotides: TGTGCCAGCACCCCGGGGGGGCGGGGGCTCTACGAGCAGTACTTC. This chain joins TRBV27 and TRBJ2-7, with 8 bases lining up with TRBD2. J gave up 3 bases and V 7 bases, and 11 bases lay outside the gene matches. Germline V gives CDR1 MNHEY, CDR2 SMNVEV (reference sequence). The CDR3 is 15 amino acids.

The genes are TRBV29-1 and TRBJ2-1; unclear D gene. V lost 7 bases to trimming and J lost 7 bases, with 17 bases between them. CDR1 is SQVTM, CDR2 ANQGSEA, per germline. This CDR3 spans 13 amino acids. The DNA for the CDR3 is TGCAGCGCTCCCGTAGCAATTGGGAATGAGCAGTTCTTC. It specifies CSAPVAIGNEQFF.

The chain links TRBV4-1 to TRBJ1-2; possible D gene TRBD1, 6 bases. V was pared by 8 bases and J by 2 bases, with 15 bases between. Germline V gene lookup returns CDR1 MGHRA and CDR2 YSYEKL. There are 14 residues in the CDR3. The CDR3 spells CASRRGGVNYGYTF. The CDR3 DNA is TGCGCCAGCCGTAGGGGGGGGGTAAACTATGGCTACACCTTC.

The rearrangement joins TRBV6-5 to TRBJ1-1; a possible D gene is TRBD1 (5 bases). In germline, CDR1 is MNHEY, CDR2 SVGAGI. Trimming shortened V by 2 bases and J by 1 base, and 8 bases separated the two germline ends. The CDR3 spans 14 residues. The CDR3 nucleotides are TGTGCCAGCAGTTACGAAAGGGGGAACACTGAAGCTTTCTTT. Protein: CASSYERGNTEAFF.